This is a list of T cell receptor beta chains from one sample in a study of blood T cell repertoires in COVID-19. Assay used: immunoSEQ multiplex PCR; TCRdb lists only in-frame clones, some missing. The table has some 270,000 clones, about 85% seen once; the top ten hold about 1%. The specimen sequenced was peripheral blood. The receptor source for this set is a human donor with COVID-19, enrolled during active disease. The donor label of this sample is uncertain. Both conserved end residues are part of each CDR3. Fields, in order: V gene, D gene, clone size, J gene, CDR3 protein, CDR3 DNA. The D gene is left open where the match is weak. For some rows the clone size is stated as once, few or many, or as a class when expanded; others skip it.

TRBV28	TRBD1	-	TRBJ1-2	CATLLQGALGVVGYTF	TGTGCCACCCTCCTCCAGGGGGCGCTGGGAGTGGTTGGCTACACCTTC
TRBV5-1	TRBD1	-	TRBJ2-7	CASSPTPGTGRYEQYF	TGCGCCAGCAGCCCCACCCCCGGGACAGGGCGTTACGAGCAGTACTTC
TRBV19	-	-	TRBJ2-2	CASSSRLPPYPGELFF	TGTGCCAGTAGTTCTAGACTGCCCCCTTACCCCGGGGAGCTGTTTTTT
TRBV7-2	TRBD1	-	TRBJ1-2	CASSLAGQYGYTF	TGTGCCAGCAGCTTAGCGGGACAGTATGGCTACACCTTC
TRBV6-6	-	-	TRBJ2-7	CASSYSAGAFEQYF	TGTGCCAGCAGTTACTCGGCAGGGGCCTTCGAGCAGTACTTC
TRBV6-5	-	-	TRBJ1-3	CASSYQGSSGNTIYF	TGTGCCAGCAGTTACCAGGGCAGCTCTGGAAACACCATATATTTT
TRBV30	-	-	TRBJ2-1	CAWSPPEGGTLLQGRNEQFF	TGTGCCTGGAGTCCTCCTGAGGGAGGGACTCTTCTCCAGGGGAGAAATGAGCAGTTCTTC
TRBV9	TRBD2	-	TRBJ2-1	CASSVTAGGPNEQFF	TGTGCCAGCAGCGTAACCGCGGGAGGGCCGAATGAGCAGTTCTTC
TRBV29-1	-	-	TRBJ2-7	CSVEVQTYEQYF	TGCAGCGTTGAGGTGCAGACCTACGAGCAGTACTTC
TRBV27	TRBD2	-	TRBJ2-1	CASSLATSGSEQFF	TGTGCCAGCAGTTTAGCGACTAGCGGGTCCGAGCAGTTCTTC
TRBV14	TRBD1	few	TRBJ1-4	CASSPDRVKAANEKLFF	TGTGCCAGCAGCCCCGACAGGGTGAAGGCGGCTAATGAAAAACTGTTTTTT
TRBV27	TRBD1	-	TRBJ2-2	CATKTGVNTGELFF	TGTGCCACGAAAACAGGGGTAAACACCGGGGAGCTGTTTTTT
TRBV6-5	-	-	TRBJ2-7	CASSDRTFYEQYF	TGTGCCAGTTCCGACAGGACATTCTACGAGCAGTACTTC
TRBV28	TRBD1	-	TRBJ1-5	CATHPGQPNQPQHF	TGTGCCACCCACCCGGGACAGCCAAATCAGCCCCAGCATTTT
TRBV19	TRBD2	-	TRBJ2-1	CASSRREGSYNEQFF	TGTGCCAGTAGTAGACGGGAGGGTTCCTACAATGAGCAGTTCTTC
TRBV4-3	TRBD1	-	TRBJ2-3	CASSQGDRGTDTQYF	TGCGCCAGCAGCCAAGGAGACAGGGGCACAGATACGCAGTATTTT
TRBV7-8	-	few	TRBJ1-1	CASSQGAMNTEAFF	TGTGCCAGCAGCCAAGGGGCCATGAACACTGAAGCTTTCTTT
TRBV9	-	-	TRBJ2-3	CASSGIIRVPTDTQYF	TGTGCCAGCAGTGGAATCATCAGGGTTCCGACAGATACGCAGTATTTT
TRBV3-1/TRBV3-2	-	-	TRBJ1-5	CASSQGAVDQPQHF	TGTGCCAGCAGCCAGGGGGCGGTTGATCAGCCCCAGCATTTT
TRBV30	TRBD1	-	TRBJ1-1	CAWSAGTGGAGTEAFF	TGTGCCTGGAGTGCCGGGACAGGGGGCGCGGGCACTGAAGCTTTCTTT
TRBV28	TRBD1	-	TRBJ2-1	CASRGSGGYNEQFF	TGTGCCAGCAGAGGATCAGGGGGTTACAATGAGCAGTTCTTC
TRBV6-5	-	-	TRBJ2-7	CASRTGTSYEQYF	TGTGCCAGCAGGACCGGGACATCGTACGAGCAGTACTTC
TRBV4-2	-	-	TRBJ2-4	CASSQAGAKNIQYF	TGTGCCAGCAGCCAAGCGGGAGCCAAAAACATTCAGTACTTC
TRBV28	-	once	TRBJ1-2	CASSLYGIYGYTF	TGTGCCAGCAGTTTATACGGGATTTATGGCTACACCTTC
TRBV5-1	TRBD2	-	TRBJ2-1	CASSPGLAGEYNEQFF	TGCGCCAGCAGCCCGGGACTAGCGGGAGAGTACAATGAGCAGTTCTTC
TRBV7-2	-	-	TRBJ2-7	CASSLFSYEQYF	TGTGCCAGCAGCTTATTCAGCTACGAGCAGTACTTC
TRBV28	-	-	TRBJ2-3	CASSLSIRTDTQYF	TGTGCCAGCAGCCTCAGTATCCGCACAGATACGCAGTATTTT
TRBV4-3	TRBD1	-	TRBJ1-4	CASSHDRDSGLEKLFF	TGCGCCAGCAGCCATGACAGGGACAGCGGGCTTGAAAAACTGTTTTTT
TRBV4-1	TRBD2	-	TRBJ2-1	CASSKFSGASYNEQFF	TGCGCCAGCAGCAAATTTAGCGGGGCGTCCTACAATGAGCAGTTCTTC
TRBV30	-	-	TRBJ1-5	CAWSSEWGANQPQHF	TGTGCCTGGAGTTCCGAATGGGGAGCAAATCAGCCCCAGCATTTT
TRBV6-4	TRBD2	-	TRBJ2-2	CASSPETSSGELFF	TGTGCCAGCAGTCCCGAGACTAGCTCCGGGGAGCTGTTTTTT
TRBV19	-	-	TRBJ1-1	CASRRVREEAFF	TGTGCCAGTAGGAGGGTCCGAGAAGAAGCTTTCTTT
TRBV30	TRBD1	-	TRBJ1-5	CAWSVDRVPGYSNQPQHF	TGTGCCTGGAGTGTAGACAGGGTCCCTGGATATAGCAATCAGCCCCAGCATTTT
TRBV30	-	-	TRBJ2-1	CAWSVEGTFNIYNEQFF	TGTGCCTGGAGTGTAGAGGGGACTTTCAATATCTACAATGAGCAGTTCTTC
TRBV28	TRBD1	-	TRBJ1-3	CASSLFQGATGNTIYF	TGTGCCAGCAGTTTATTTCAGGGGGCTACTGGAAACACCATATATTTT